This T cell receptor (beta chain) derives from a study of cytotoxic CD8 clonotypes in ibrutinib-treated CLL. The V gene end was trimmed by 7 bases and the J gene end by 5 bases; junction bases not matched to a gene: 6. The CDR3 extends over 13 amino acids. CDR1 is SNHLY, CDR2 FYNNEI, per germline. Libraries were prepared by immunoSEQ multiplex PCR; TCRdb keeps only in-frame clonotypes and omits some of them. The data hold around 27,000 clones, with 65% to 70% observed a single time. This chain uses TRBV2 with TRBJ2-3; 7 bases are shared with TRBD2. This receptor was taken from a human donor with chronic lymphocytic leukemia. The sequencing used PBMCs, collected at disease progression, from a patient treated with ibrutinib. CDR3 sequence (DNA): TGTGCCAGCAAAGACAGCGGGGTAGATACGCAGTATTTT. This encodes CASKDSGVDTQYF.